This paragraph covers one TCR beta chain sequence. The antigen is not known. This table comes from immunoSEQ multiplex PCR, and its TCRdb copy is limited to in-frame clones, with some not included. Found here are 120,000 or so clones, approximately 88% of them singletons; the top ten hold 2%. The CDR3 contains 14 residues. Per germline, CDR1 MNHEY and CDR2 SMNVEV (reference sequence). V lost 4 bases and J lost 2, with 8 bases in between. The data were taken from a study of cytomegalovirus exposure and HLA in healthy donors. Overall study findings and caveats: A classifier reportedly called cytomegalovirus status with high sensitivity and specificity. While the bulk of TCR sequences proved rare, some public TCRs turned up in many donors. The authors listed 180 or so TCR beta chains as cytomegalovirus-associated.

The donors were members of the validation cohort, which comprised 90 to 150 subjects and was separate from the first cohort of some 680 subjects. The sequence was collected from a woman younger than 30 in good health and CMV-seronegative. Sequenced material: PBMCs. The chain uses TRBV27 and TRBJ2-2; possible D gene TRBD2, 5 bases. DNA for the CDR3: TGTGCCAGCAGTTGGACTGGTAACACCGGGGAGCTGTTTTTT. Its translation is CASSWTGNTGELFF.